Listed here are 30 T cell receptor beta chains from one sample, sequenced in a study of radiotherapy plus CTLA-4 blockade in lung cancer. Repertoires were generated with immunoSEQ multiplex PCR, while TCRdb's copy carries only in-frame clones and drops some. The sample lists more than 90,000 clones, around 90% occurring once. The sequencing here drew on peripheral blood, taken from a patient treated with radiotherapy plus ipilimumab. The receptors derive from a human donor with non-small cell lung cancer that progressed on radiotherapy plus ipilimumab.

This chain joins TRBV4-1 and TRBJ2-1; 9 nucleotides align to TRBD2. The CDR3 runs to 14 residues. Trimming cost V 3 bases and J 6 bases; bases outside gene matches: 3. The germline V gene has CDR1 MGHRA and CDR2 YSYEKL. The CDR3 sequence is CASSHSGSLNEQFF. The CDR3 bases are TGCGCCAGCAGCCATAGCGGGAGTCTCAATGAGCAGTTCTTC.

The CDR3 loop reads CASKVGGAEDTQYF. The CDR3 nucleotides read TGTGCCAGCAAAGTAGGGGGCGCTGAAGATACGCAGTATTTT. The J gene is TRBJ2-3, the V gene TRBV28; 7 bases align to TRBD1. Germline trimming cut 7 bases from V and 5 bases from J; bases unmatched to any gene: 9. CDR1 and CDR2 from the germline V gene are MDHEN and SYDVKM. The CDR3 is made up of 14 amino acids.

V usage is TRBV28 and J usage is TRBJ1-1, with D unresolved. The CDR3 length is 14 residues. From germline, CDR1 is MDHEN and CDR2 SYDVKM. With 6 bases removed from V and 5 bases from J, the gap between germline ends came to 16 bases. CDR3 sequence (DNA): TGTGCCAGCAGCTATCACGGAGGGAAGACTGAAGCTTTCTTT. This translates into CASSYHGGKTEAFF.

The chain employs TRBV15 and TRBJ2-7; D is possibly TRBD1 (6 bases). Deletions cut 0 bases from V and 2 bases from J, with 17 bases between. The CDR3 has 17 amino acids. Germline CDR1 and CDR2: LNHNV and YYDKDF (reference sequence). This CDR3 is CATSRDRGGGLAYEQYF. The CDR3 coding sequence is TGTGCCACCAGCAGAGATCGAGGGGGTGGGCTAGCCTACGAGCAGTACTTC.

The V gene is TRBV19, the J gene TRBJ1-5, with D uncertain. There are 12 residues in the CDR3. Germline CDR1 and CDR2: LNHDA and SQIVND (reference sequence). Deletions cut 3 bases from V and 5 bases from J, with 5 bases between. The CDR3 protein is CASSMQDQPQHF. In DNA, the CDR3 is TGTGCCAGTAGTATGCAGGATCAGCCCCAGCATTTT.

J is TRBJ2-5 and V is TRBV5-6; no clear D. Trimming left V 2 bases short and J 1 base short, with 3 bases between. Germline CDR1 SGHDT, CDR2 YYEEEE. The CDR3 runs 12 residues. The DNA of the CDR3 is TGTGCCAGCAGCTTTAGCCAAGAGACCCAGTACTTC. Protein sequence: CASSFSQETQYF.

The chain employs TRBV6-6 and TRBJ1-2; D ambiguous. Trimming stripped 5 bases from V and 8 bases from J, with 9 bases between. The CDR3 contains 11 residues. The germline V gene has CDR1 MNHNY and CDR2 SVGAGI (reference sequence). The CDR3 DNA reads TGTGCCAGCAGTCCCTATCCCGGCTACACCTTC. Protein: CASSPYPGYTF.

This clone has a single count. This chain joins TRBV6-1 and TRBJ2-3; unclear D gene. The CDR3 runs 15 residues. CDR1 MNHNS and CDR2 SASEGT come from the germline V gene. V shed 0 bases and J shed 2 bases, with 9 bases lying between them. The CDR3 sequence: CASSEAGSNTDTQYF. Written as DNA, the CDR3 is TGTGCCAGCAGTGAAGCCGGTAGCAACACAGATACGCAGTATTTT.

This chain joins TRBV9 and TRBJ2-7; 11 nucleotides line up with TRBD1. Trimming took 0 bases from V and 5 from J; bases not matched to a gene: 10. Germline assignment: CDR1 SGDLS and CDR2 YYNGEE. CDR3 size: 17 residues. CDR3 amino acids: CASSVGLGTGGEDEQYF. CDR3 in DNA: TGTGCCAGCAGCGTAGGATTAGGGACAGGGGGTGAGGACGAGCAGTACTTC. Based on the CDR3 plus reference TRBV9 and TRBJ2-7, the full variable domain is DSGVTQTPKHLITATGQRVTLRCSPRSGDLSVYWYQQSLDQGLQFLIQYYNGEERAKGNILERFSAQQFPDLHSELNLSSLELGDSALYFCASSVGLGTGGEDEQYFGPGTRLTVT.

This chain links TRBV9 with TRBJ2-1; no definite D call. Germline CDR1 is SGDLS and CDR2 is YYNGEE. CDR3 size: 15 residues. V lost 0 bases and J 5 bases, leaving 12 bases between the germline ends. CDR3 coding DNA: TGTGCCAGCAGCGTAGGGTGGATATCCCACAATGAGCAGTTCTTC. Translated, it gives CASSVGWISHNEQFF. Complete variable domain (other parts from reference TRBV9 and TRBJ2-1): DSGVTQTPKHLITATGQRVTLRCSPRSGDLSVYWYQQSLDQGLQFLIQYYNGEERAKGNILERFSAQQFPDLHSELNLSSLELGDSALYFCASSVGWISHNEQFFGPGTRLTVL.

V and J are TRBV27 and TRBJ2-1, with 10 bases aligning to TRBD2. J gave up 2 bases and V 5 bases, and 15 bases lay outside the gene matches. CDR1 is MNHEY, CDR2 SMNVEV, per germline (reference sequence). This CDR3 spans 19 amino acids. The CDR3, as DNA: TGTGCCAGCAGTCCTATATACCGGACTAGCGGCAATACCTACAATGAGCAGTTCTTC. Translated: CASSPIYRTSGNTYNEQFF.

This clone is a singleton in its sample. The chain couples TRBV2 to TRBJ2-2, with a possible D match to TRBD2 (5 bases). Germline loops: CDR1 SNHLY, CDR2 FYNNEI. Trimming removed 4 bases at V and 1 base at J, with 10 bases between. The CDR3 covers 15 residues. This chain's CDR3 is CASSGTGRNTGELFF. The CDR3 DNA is TGTGCCAGCAGTGGGACTGGGCGGAACACCGGGGAGCTGTTTTTT.

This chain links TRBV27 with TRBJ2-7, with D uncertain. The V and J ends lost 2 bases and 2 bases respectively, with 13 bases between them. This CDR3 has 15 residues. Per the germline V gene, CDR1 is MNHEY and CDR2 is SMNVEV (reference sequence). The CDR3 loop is CASSLKGMGTYEQYF. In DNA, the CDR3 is TGTGCCAGCAGTTTAAAGGGAATGGGGACCTACGAGCAGTACTTC.

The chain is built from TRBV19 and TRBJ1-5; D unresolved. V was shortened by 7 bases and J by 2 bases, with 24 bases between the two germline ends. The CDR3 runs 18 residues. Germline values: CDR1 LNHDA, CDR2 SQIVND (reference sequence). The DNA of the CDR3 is TGTGCCAGTACCCCGCTCTGGTCCGGGAACATTGGCAATCAGCCCCAGCATTTT. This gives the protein CASTPLWSGNIGNQPQHF.

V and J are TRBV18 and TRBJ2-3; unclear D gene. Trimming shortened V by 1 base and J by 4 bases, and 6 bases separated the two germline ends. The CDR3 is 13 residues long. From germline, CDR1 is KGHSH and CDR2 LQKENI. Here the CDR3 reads CASSPLGSDTQYF. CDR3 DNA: TGTGCCAGCTCACCACTAGGTTCAGATACGCAGTATTTT. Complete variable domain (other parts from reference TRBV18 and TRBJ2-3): NAGVMQNPRHLVRRRGQEARLRCSPMKGHSHVYWYRQLPEEGLKFMVYLQKENIIDESGMPKERFSAEFPKEGPSILRIQQVVRGDSAAYFCASSPLGSDTQYFGPGTRLTVL.

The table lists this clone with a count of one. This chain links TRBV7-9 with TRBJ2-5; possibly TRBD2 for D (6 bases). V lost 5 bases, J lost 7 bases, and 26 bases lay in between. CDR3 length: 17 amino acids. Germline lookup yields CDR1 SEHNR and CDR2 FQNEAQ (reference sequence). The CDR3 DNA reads TGTGCCAGCAGCCCTCCCTTGTTAGCGGAGGATGGTGGGACCCAGTACTTC. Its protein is CASSPPLLAEDGGTQYF.

The CDR3: CASSFFTGDNEQFF. The CDR3 nucleotides are TGTGCCAGCAGCTTTTTTACAGGGGACAATGAGCAGTTCTTC. The chain uses TRBV11-3 and TRBJ2-1; 7 bases agree with TRBD1. Unmatched junction bases numbered 4, after V lost 3 bases and J lost 5 bases. The germline V gene encodes CDR1 SGHNT and CDR2 YENEEA. The CDR3 covers 14 residues.

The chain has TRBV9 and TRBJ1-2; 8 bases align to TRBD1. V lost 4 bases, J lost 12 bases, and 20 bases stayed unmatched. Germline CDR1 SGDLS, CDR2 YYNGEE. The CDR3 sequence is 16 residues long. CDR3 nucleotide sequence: TGTGCCAGCAGCCTGTCCGGGACAGGTGGGATCGCCGGGAACACCTTC. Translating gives CASSLSGTGGIAGNTF.

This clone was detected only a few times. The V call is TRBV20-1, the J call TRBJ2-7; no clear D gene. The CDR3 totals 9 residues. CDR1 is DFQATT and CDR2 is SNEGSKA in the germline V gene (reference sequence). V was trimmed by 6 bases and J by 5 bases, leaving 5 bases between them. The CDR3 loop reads CSAGNEQYF. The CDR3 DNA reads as TGCAGTGCAGGAAACGAGCAGTACTTC.

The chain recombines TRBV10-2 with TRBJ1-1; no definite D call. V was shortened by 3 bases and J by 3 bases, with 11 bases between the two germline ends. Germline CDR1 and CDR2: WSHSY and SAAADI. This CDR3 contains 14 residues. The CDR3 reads CASSDAGVDTEAFF. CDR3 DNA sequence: TGCGCCAGCAGTGATGCTGGAGTGGACACTGAAGCTTTCTTT.

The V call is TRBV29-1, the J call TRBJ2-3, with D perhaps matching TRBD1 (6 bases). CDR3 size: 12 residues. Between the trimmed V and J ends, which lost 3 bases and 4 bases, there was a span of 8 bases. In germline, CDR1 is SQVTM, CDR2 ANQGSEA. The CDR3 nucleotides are TGCAGCGTTGACCGACAGGCAGATACGCAGTATTTT. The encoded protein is CSVDRQADTQYF.

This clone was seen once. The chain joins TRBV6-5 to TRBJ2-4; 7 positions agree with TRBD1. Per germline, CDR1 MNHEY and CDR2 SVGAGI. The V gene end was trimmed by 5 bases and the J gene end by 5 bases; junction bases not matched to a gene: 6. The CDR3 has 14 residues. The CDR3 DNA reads TGTGCCAGCAGTACACAGGGGACGCAAAACATTCAGTACTTC. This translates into CASSTQGTQNIQYF.

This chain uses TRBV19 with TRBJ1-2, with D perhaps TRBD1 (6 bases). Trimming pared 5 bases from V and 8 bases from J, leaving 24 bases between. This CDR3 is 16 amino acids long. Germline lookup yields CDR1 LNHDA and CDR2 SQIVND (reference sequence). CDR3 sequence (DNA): TGTGCCAGTAGTGAGGTCTCTAACTCGGGGGCGCGGGGCTACACCTTC. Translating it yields CASSEVSNSGARGYTF.

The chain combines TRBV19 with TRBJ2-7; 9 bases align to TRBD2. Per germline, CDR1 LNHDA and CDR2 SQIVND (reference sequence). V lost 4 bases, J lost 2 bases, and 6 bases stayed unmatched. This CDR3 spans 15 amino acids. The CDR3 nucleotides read TGTGCCAGTAGTAAATTAGCGGGAGACCCCTACGAGCAGTACTTC. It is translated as CASSKLAGDPYEQYF.

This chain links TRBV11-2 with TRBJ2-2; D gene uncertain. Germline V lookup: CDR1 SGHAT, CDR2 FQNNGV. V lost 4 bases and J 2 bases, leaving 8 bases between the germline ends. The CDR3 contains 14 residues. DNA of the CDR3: TGTGCCAGCAGCTCCCTTCCAAACACCGGGGAGCTGTTTTTT. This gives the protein CASSSLPNTGELFF. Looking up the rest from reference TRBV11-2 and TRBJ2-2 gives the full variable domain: EAGVAQSPRYKIIEKRQSVAFWCNPISGHATLYWYQQILGQGPKLLIQFQNNGVVDDSQLPKDRFSAERLKGVDSTLKIQPAKLEDSAVYLCASSSLPNTGELFFGEGSRLTVL.

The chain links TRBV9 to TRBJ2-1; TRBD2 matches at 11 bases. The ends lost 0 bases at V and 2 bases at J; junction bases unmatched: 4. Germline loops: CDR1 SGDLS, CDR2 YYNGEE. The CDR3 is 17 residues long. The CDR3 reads CASSVATTSGAYNEQFF. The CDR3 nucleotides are TGTGCCAGCAGCGTAGCTACGACTAGCGGGGCCTACAATGAGCAGTTCTTC.

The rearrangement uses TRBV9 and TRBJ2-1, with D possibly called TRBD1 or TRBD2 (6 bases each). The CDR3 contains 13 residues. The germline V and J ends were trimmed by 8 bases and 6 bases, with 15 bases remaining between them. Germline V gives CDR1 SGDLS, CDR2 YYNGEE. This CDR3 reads CARGGSGANEQFF. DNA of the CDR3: TGTGCCAGAGGGGGGAGTGGAGCCAATGAGCAGTTCTTC.

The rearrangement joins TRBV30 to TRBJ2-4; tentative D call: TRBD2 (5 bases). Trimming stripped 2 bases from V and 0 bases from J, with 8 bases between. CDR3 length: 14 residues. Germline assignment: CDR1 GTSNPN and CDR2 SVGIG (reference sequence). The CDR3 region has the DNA TGTGCCTGGAGTCGTAGCGTAGCCAAAAACATTCAGTACTTC. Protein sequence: CAWSRSVAKNIQYF. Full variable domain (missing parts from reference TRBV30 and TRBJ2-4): SQTIHQWPATLVQPVGSPLSLECTVEGTSNPNLYWYRQAAGRGLQLLFYSVGIGQISSEVPQNLSASRPQDRQFILSSKKLLLSDSGFYLCAWSRSVAKNIQYFGAGTRLSVL.

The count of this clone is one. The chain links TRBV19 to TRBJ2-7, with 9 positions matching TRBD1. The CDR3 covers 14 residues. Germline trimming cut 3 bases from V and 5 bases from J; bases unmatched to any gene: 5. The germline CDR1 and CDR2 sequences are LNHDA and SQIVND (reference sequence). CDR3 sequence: CASSILTGGDEQYF. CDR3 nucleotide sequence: TGTGCCAGTAGTATCCTCACAGGGGGCGACGAGCAGTACTTC.

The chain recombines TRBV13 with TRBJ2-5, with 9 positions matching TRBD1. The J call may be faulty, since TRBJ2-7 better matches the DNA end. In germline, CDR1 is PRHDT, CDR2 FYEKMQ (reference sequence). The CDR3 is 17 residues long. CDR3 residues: CASSGPTSGTGMHEQYF. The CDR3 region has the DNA TGTGCCAGCAGCGGACCAACCTCCGGGACAGGGATGCACGAGCAGTACTTC.